This is a list of T cell receptor beta chains from one sample in a study of technical replicates of blood from a few donors. Here immunoSEQ multiplex PCR was the method, and the copy in TCRdb shows in-frame clones only, minus some. The sample shows approximately 82,000 clones, 85% to 95% of them seen only once. The sequencing sample was made of T cells isolated from PBMCs. The receptors stem from a human donor in good health. Each CDR3 is given with its conserved first and last residue. Fields, in order: clone size, V gene, D gene, J gene, CDR3 protein, CDR3 DNA. D genes are given only for firm matches. A row's size may be missing; if present it is once, few, many or a size class.

.	TRBV2	.	TRBJ2-2	CASSRTTNTGELFF	TGTGCCAGCAGTAGGACTACGAACACCGGGGAGCTGTTTTTT
.	TRBV6-6	.	TRBJ2-1	CASSIPVSRANEQFF	TGTGCCAGCAGTATCCCGGTATCTAGAGCGAATGAGCAGTTCTTC
.	TRBV18	.	TRBJ2-4	CASSPYEHHIQYF	TGTGCCAGCTCACCATACGAGCACCACATTCAGTACTTC
.	TRBV30	TRBD1	TRBJ1-1	CAWRTGVNTEAFF	TGTGCCTGGCGTACAGGGGTGAACACTGAAGCTTTCTTT
.	TRBV7-9	TRBD1	TRBJ1-1	CASSSDRDQTEAFF	TGTGCCAGCAGCTCGGACAGGGATCAAACCGAGGCTTTCTTT
.	TRBV10-2	.	TRBJ1-1	CASIPFEATTAMNTEAFF	TGCGCCAGCATCCCCTTCGAGGCAACGACAGCCATGAACACTGAAGCTTTCTTT
.	TRBV19	.	TRBJ2-1	CASSTGTYSYNEQFF	TGTGCCAGTAGTACCGGGACATACTCCTACAATGAGCAGTTCTTC
.	TRBV10-3	TRBD2	TRBJ2-3	CAISPGTSGRKGVTDTQYF	TGTGCCATCAGTCCCGGGACTAGCGGGAGGAAAGGAGTAACAGATACGCAGTATTTT
.	TRBV10-3	TRBD1	TRBJ1-3	CAIKAGTDGNTIYF	TGTGCCATCAAGGCCGGGACAGATGGAAACACCATATATTTT
.	TRBV5-1	TRBD1	TRBJ1-4	CASGQGDINEKLFF	TGCGCCAGCGGACAGGGGGACATTAATGAAAAACTGTTTTTT
.	TRBV27	TRBD2	TRBJ2-1	CASSLWTSGSYEQFF	TGTGCCAGCAGTTTATGGACTAGCGGGAGCTATGAGCAGTTCTTC
.	TRBV30	TRBD1	TRBJ2-7	CAWRRWTGSYEQYF	TGTGCCTGGAGGAGATGGACAGGGTCCTACGAGCAGTACTTC
once	TRBV28	TRBD2	TRBJ2-1	CASSGSGRALPPFF	TGTGCCAGCAGTGGTAGCGGGAGGGCCCTCCCCCCGTTCTTC
.	TRBV18	TRBD2	TRBJ2-5	CASSPGLAGQETQYF	TGTGCCAGCTCACCAGGCCTAGCGGGGCAAGAGACCCAGTACTTC
.	TRBV5-1	TRBD1	TRBJ2-5	CASSPGTGLLETQYF	TGCGCCAGCAGCCCCGGGACAGGGTTGTTGGAGACCCAGTACTTC
.	TRBV6-5	.	TRBJ1-1	CASRVGTADTEAFF	TGTGCCAGCAGGGTCGGGACTGCAGACACTGAAGCTTTCTTT
.	TRBV21-1	.	TRBJ1-4	CASSKRTGGCEKLFF	TGTGCCAGCAGCAAGAGGACAGGGGGCTGTGAAAAACTGTTTTTT
.	TRBV2	.	TRBJ2-2	CASSNRVGTGELFF	TGTGCCAGCAGTAACAGGGTTGGCACCGGGGAGCTGTTTTTT
.	TRBV5-1	.	TRBJ2-5	CASSSDLQETQYF	TGCGCCAGCAGCTCGGACTTACAAGAGACCCAGTACTTC
.	TRBV18	TRBD2	TRBJ2-7	CASSPPGGSGQYF	TGTGCCAGCTCACCACCGGGAGGGAGCGGGCAGTACTTC
.	TRBV4-1	TRBD2	TRBJ2-3	CASSHPLAVGTDTQYF	TGCGCCAGCAGCCACCCCCTAGCGGTGGGCACAGATACGCAGTATTTT
.	TRBV19	TRBD1	TRBJ2-5	CASSRGTGGYQETQYF	TGTGCCAGTAGTAGGGGGACAGGGGGGTACCAAGAGACCCAGTACTTC
.	TRBV15	.	TRBJ1-6	CATSRDLGSSYNSPLHF	TGTGCCACCAGCAGAGATCTGGGGAGCTCCTATAATTCACCCCTCCACTTT
.	TRBV28	TRBD1	TRBJ1-5	CAAWARQGGQPQHF	TGTGCCGCTTGGGCCCGACAGGGGGGTCAGCCCCAGCATTTT
.	TRBV7-2	.	TRBJ2-3	CASSQRLAGSDTQYF	TGTGCCAGCAGCCAACGGTTAGCCGGGTCAGATACGCAGTATTTT
.	TRBV11-3	.	TRBJ2-3	CASSFSPSTDTQYF	TGTGCCAGCAGCTTCTCTCCTAGCACAGATACGCAGTATTTT
.	TRBV5-6	.	TRBJ2-3	CASSLGRGWTDTQYF	TGTGCCAGCAGCTTGGGAAGGGGGTGGACAGATACGCAGTATTTT
few	TRBV2	TRBD1	TRBJ1-1	CASSNDRDGEAFF	TGTGCCAGCAGTAACGACAGGGATGGGGAAGCTTTCTTT
.	TRBV19	TRBD1	TRBJ1-5	CASSISTGAPSNQPQHF	TGTGCCAGTAGTATTTCAACAGGGGCCCCTAGCAATCAGCCCCAGCATTTT
.	TRBV28	TRBD1	TRBJ1-1	CASSSPGQGPMNTEAFF	TGTGCCAGCAGTTCACCGGGACAGGGGCCTATGAACACTGAAGCTTTCTTT
.	TRBV4-1	TRBD1	TRBJ1-1	CASSLDRGTEAFF	TGCGCCAGCAGCCTCGACAGGGGCACTGAAGCTTTCTTT
.	TRBV6-5	.	TRBJ1-2	CASSYSTGSGYTF	TGTGCCAGCAGTTACAGTACAGGGAGCGGCTACACCTTC
.	TRBV6-1	TRBD1	TRBJ2-7	CASSLRDRAYEQYF	TGTGCCAGCAGTCTCCGGGACAGGGCCTACGAGCAGTACTTC
.	TRBV6-5	TRBD2	TRBJ2-7	CASSTGTSGFYEQYF	TGTGCCAGCAGTACCGGGACTAGCGGATTCTACGAGCAGTACTTC
once	TRBV28	TRBD1	TRBJ2-7	CASSQGQSYEQYF	TGTGCCAGCAGTCAGGGACAGAGCTACGAGCAGTACTTC
.	TRBV6-5	.	TRBJ1-2	CASSPGKYGYTF	TGTGCCAGCAGTCCAGGAAAATATGGCTACACCTTC
once	TRBV29-1	.	TRBJ2-7	CSVGSGDLYEQYF	TGCAGCGTTGGTTCCGGGGACTTGTACGAGCAGTACTTC
.	TRBV6-5	.	TRBJ2-4	CASSRGTAKNIQYF	TGTGCCAGCAGTCGCGGGACGGCCAAAAACATTCAGTACTTC
once	TRBV6-1	.	TRBJ1-1	CASSLLNEAFF	TGTGCCAGCAGCCTCTTAAATGAAGCTTTCTTT
.	TRBV29-1	.	TRBJ2-1	CSVDLGPGTYNEQFF	TGCAGCGTTGATTTGGGTCCCGGGACCTACAATGAGCAGTTCTTC
.	TRBV28	.	TRBJ2-3	CASSLTRGRITDTQYF	TGTGCCAGCAGTTTAACGCGTGGGCGAATCACAGATACGCAGTATTTT
once	TRBV4-1	TRBD1	TRBJ1-1	CASSPMGQALAEAFF	TGCGCCAGCAGCCCTATGGGACAGGCCTTAGCTGAAGCTTTCTTT
.	TRBV5-1	TRBD1	TRBJ2-5	CASSSDRVYQETQYF	TGCGCCAGCAGCTCGGACAGGGTGTACCAAGAGACCCAGTACTTC
few	TRBV7-8	TRBD1	TRBJ1-5	CASSQSQGTSNQPQHF	TGTGCCAGCAGCCAATCACAGGGGACTAGCAATCAGCCCCAGCATTTT
.	TRBV2	.	TRBJ1-1	CASRKQVEGAFF	TGTGCCAGCAGGAAACAGGTGGAGGGAGCTTTCTTT
few	TRBV28	.	TRBJ1-1	CASSFIQGTEAFF	TGTGCCAGCAGTTTTATTCAGGGCACTGAAGCTTTCTTT
.	TRBV5-5	.	TRBJ1-2	CASSLGYQGQGYTF	TGTGCCAGCAGCTTGGGATATCAGGGGCAAGGCTACACCTTC
.	TRBV18	TRBD2	TRBJ2-7	CASSPLPTSGTHEQYF	TGTGCCAGCTCACCACTCCCGACTAGCGGGACCCACGAGCAGTACTTC
.	TRBV6-1	TRBD1	TRBJ2-3	CASILDRGKDTQYF	TGTGCCAGCATCCTGGACAGGGGGAAAGATACGCAGTATTTT
.	TRBV7-2	TRBD2	TRBJ2-1	CASSSRGTSGYNEQFF	TGTGCCAGCAGCTCAAGGGGGACTAGCGGATACAATGAGCAGTTCTTC
.	TRBV29-1	TRBD1	TRBJ2-1	CSVVFRTGAINEQFF	TGCAGCGTTGTTTTCAGGACAGGGGCTATCAATGAGCAGTTCTTC
.	TRBV7-2	.	TRBJ1-2	CASSPNGNNRAGGYTF	TGTGCCAGCAGCCCTAACGGGAATAACAGGGCGGGTGGCTACACCTTC
.	TRBV7-3	.	TRBJ2-2	CASSPKPRGSGTGELFF	TGTGCCAGCAGCCCGAAACCTCGCGGGTCGGGCACCGGGGAGCTGTTTTTT
.	TRBV12-5	.	TRBJ1-2	CASVRNTGSSQPGYGYTF	TGTGCTAGTGTTCGAAACACGGGATCGTCACAACCGGGCTATGGCTACACCTTC
.	TRBV27	TRBD1	TRBJ2-5	CASSRSTGAGETQYF	TGTGCCAGCAGTCGATCCACAGGGGCCGGGGAGACCCAGTACTTC
few	TRBV15	TRBD2	TRBJ2-4	CATSRPGLASSKNIQYF	TGTGCCACCAGCAGACCGGGACTAGCTTCGTCCAAAAACATTCAGTACTTC
.	TRBV13	TRBD1	TRBJ1-5	CASSALTGAGRPQHF	TGTGCCAGCAGCGCCTTGACAGGGGCTGGGCGGCCCCAGCATTTT